The rows below give T cell receptor beta chains drawn from one sample of a study of beta chain features in type 1 diabetes. Measured with immunoSEQ multiplex PCR; TCRdb has only the in-frame clones, and not every one. The data hold under 150,000 clones, with 9% observed a single time. The specimen was central memory CD4+ T cells from blood. Receptors were obtained from a man aged 30 to 39 with type 1 diabetes. The CDR3 runs from the conserved cysteine through the conserved F or W. A D gene is named only where the DNA matches it firmly. Not all rows give a size; the values are once, few, many and, for expanded clones, a class.

>TRBD2|15|TRBV6-6|few|TRBJ2-7
CASSPPSGGSYEQYF
TGTGCCAGCAGCCCCCCAAGCGGGGGATCCTACGAGCAGTACTTC
>TRBD2|15|TRBV7-3|.|TRBJ2-1
CASSSHRLAGNEQFF
TGTGCCAGCAGCTCCCACCGACTAGCGGGCAATGAGCAGTTCTTC
>.|15|TRBV9|.|TRBJ2-2
CASSVVGGGAGELFF
TGTGCCAGCAGCGTAGTGGGAGGGGGTGCCGGGGAGCTGTTTTTT
>TRBD2|16|TRBV7-6|.|TRBJ2-5
CASSLRLAGPQETQYF
TGTGCCAGCAGTCTTAGACTAGCGGGGCCCCAAGAGACCCAGTACTTC
>.|13|TRBV30|few|TRBJ1-2
CAWDDRTNYGYTF
TGTGCCTGGGACGACAGGACTAACTATGGCTACACCTTC
>TRBD2|15|TRBV4-2|many|TRBJ2-3
CASSQDSGGPDTQYF
TGTGCCAGCAGCCAAGATAGCGGGGGGCCGGATACGCAGTATTTT
>.|14|TRBV5-1|.|TRBJ1-1
CASSLAGRNTEAFF
TGCGCCAGCAGCTTGGCTGGCAGGAACACTGAAGCTTTCTTT
>TRBD2|15|TRBV11-2|.|TRBJ2-5
CASSRTSGAGETQYF
TGTGCCAGCAGCCGGACTAGCGGGGCAGGAGAGACCCAGTACTTC
>.|18|TRBV15|.|TRBJ2-5
CATSRDTPSARFEETQYF
TGTGCCACCAGCAGAGATACGCCATCCGCCCGGTTCGAAGAGACCCAGTACTTC
>.|13|TRBV4-2|.|TRBJ2-3
CASSQDTEDTQYF
TGTGCCAGCAGCCAAGATACTGAAGATACGCAGTATTTT
>TRBD2|15|TRBV2|.|TRBJ2-7
CASRIISGGRYEQYF
TGTGCCAGCAGAATTATAAGCGGGGGGCGGTACGAGCAGTACTTC
>.|13|TRBV5-6|few|TRBJ2-3
CASSPLQRDTQYF
TGTGCCAGCAGCCCGCTCCAGAGGGATACGCAGTATTTT
>TRBD2|13|TRBV10-3|.|TRBJ2-5
CATGLAGAETQYF
TGTGCCACCGGACTAGCGGGGGCAGAGACCCAGTACTTC
>.|16|TRBV6-1|.|TRBJ1-5
CASSEALGRPDQPQHF
TGTGCCAGCAGTGAAGCGCTTGGGCGTCCGGATCAGCCCCAGCATTTT
>TRBD1|18|TRBV15|few|TRBJ1-2
CATSRDIFAMVQGGGYTF
TGTGCCACCAGCAGAGATATATTTGCCATGGTACAGGGGGGCGGCTACACCTTC
>.|11|TRBV7-9|few|TRBJ2-3
CASSRGGTQYF
TGTGCCAGCAGCCGAGGTGGTACGCAGTATTTT
>TRBD2|14|TRBV6-5|few|TRBJ2-3
CASSYGRGADTQYF
TGTGCCAGCAGTTACGGGCGGGGGGCAGATACGCAGTATTTT
>TRBD2|15|TRBV11-2|few|TRBJ2-1
CASSPGLETYNEQFF
TGTGCCAGCAGCCCCGGACTAGAAACCTACAATGAGCAGTTCTTC
>.|13|TRBV18|.|TRBJ2-1
CASSFGQYNEQFF
TGTGCCAGCTCATTCGGACAGTACAATGAGCAGTTCTTC
>.|15|TRBV11-3|.|TRBJ1-2
CASSRRLGPNYGYTF
TGTGCCAGCAGCCGCCGTCTCGGTCCTAACTATGGCTACACCTTC
>.|15|TRBV4-2|.|TRBJ2-5
CASSQEGAIQETQYF
TGTGCCAGCAGCCAAGAGGGAGCCATACAAGAGACCCAGTACTTC
>.|13|TRBV7-6|.|TRBJ1-2
CASSPDKDYGYTF
TGTGCCAGCAGCCCGGACAAGGACTATGGCTACACCTTC
>TRBD1|13|TRBV7-9|.|TRBJ2-5
CASGTGRQETQYF
TGTGCCAGTGGGACAGGGAGACAAGAGACCCAGTACTTC
>TRBD2|15|TRBV2|few|TRBJ2-3
CASRGRGGPTDTQYF
TGTGCCAGCAGGGGACGGGGGGGACCCACAGATACGCAGTATTTT
>TRBD1|15|TRBV4-3|.|TRBJ1-1
CASSQEGQGRTEAFF
TGCGCCAGCAGCCAAGAGGGACAGGGTCGCACTGAAGCTTTCTTT
>.|15|TRBV18|few|TRBJ1-4
CASSPNQVKAEKLFF
TGTGCCAGCTCACCCAATCAGGTGAAAGCTGAAAAACTGTTTTTT
>TRBD1|15|TRBV7-8|.|TRBJ2-7
CASSPRDRGGYEQYF
TGTGCCAGCAGCCCTCGTGACAGGGGAGGCTACGAGCAGTACTTC
>.|14|TRBV5-4|few|TRBJ1-2
CASREGGRSGGYTF
TGTGCCAGCAGAGAGGGCGGGCGTTCGGGTGGCTACACCTTC
>.|13|TRBV7-9|few|TRBJ2-7
CASSPGAQREQYF
TGTGCCAGCAGCCCTGGGGCGCAACGCGAGCAGTACTTC
>.|14|TRBV30|few|TRBJ1-4
CAWSPPTGFEKLFF
TGTGCCTGGAGCCCCCCGACAGGATTTGAAAAACTGTTTTTT
>.|14|TRBV7-9|few|TRBJ2-3
CASSPSRLMDTQYF
TGTGCCAGCAGCCCATCCAGGCTGATGGATACGCAGTATTTT
>TRBD1|15|TRBV6-5|few|TRBJ1-1
CASWNRDRVNTEAFF
TGTGCCAGCTGGAACCGCGACAGGGTGAACACTGAAGCTTTCTTT
>TRBD2|16|TRBV6-4|few|TRBJ2-4
CASSDLQRGLKNIQYF
TGTGCCAGCAGTGACTTACAGCGGGGGCTTAAAAACATTCAGTACTTC
>.|16|TRBV11-2|.|TRBJ2-6
CASSLRATGGANVLTF
TGTGCCAGCAGCTTAAGGGCCACGGGAGGGGCCAACGTCCTGACTTTC
>.|13|TRBV7-9|few|TRBJ1-1
CASSFRRGTEAFF
TGTGCCAGCAGCTTTCGGAGGGGCACTGAAGCTTTCTTT
>.|13|TRBV29-1|many|TRBJ1-1
CSVGSRGNTEAFF
TGCAGCGTTGGATCCAGGGGGAACACTGAAGCTTTCTTT
>.|11|TRBV18|many|TRBJ1-3
CASSPDIPIYF
TGTGCCAGCTCACCTGACATCCCCATATATTTT
>.|12|TRBV10-3|.|TRBJ2-2
CATQGTTGELFF
TGTGCCACCCAGGGTACGACCGGGGAGCTGTTTTTT
>.|14|TRBV7-3|.|TRBJ2-3
CASSLGLARDTQYF
TGTGCCAGCAGCTTAGGTCTAGCAAGAGATACGCAGTATTTT
>.|12|TRBV9|few|TRBJ2-5
CASSDTSTTQYF
TGTGCCAGCTCGGACACATCGACGACCCAGTACTTC
>.|18|TRBV18|.|TRBJ2-4
CASSPYSPGGTAKNIQYF
TGTGCCAGCTCACCATACTCGCCCGGCGGGACAGCCAAAAACATTCAGTACTTC
>.|16|TRBV11-1|few|TRBJ2-4
CASSLVSGFGKNIQYF
TGTGCCAGCAGCTTAGTATCCGGTTTTGGTAAAAACATTCAGTACTTC
>.|14|TRBV18|.|TRBJ2-5
CASSPPTRQETQYF
TGTGCCAGCTCACCGCCGACTCGCCAAGAGACCCAGTACTTC
>.|14|TRBV7-2|few|TRBJ2-3
CASSLGPLTDTQYF
TGTGCCAGCAGCTTAGGGCCCTTGACAGATACGCAGTATTTT
>.|18|TRBV19|.|TRBJ2-6
CASSRVAGLSSGANVLTF
TGTGCCAGTAGTAGGGTGGCAGGACTTAGCTCTGGGGCCAACGTCCTGACTTTC